Following are 18 T cell receptor beta chains from one sample sequenced in a study of cytomegalovirus exposure and HLA in healthy donors. The PCR ran on 60 Vbeta and 13 Jbeta primers. Sequenced by immunoSEQ multiplex PCR; TCRdb stores in-frame clones only, minus some. There are around 200,000 clones in the sample; 79% occur only once, and nearly 4.5% lies in the top ten. The sample comprised PBMCs. These receptors all come from a woman in her 30s in good health and CMV-seropositive.

The chain carries TRBV15 and TRBJ1-5; D possibly corresponds to TRBD1 (5 bases). Germline loops: CDR1 LNHNV, CDR2 YYDKDF (reference sequence). V dropped 5 bases and J dropped 9 bases, with 20 bases sitting between them. This CDR3 is built from 15 residues. The CDR3 loop reads CATSGGVSHGTPQHF. The CDR3 nucleotides read TGTGCCACCAGCGGGGGGGTTAGCCATGGGACGCCCCAGCATTTT.

This clone was seen just once. This sequence joins TRBV6-5 and TRBJ2-7, with 15 bases lining up with TRBD2. The V segment lost 2 bases and the J segment 4 bases; nucleotides outside the gene matches: 3. Germline V CDR1 and CDR2: MNHEY, SVGAGI. The length of the CDR3 is 16 residues. The CDR3 sequence: CASSYTGTSGGYEQYF. The CDR3 DNA is TGTGCCAGCAGTTACACCGGGACTAGCGGGGGGTACGAGCAGTACTTC.

The chain employs TRBV11-2 and TRBJ2-2, with 11 bases identical to TRBD2. CDR3 length: 19 residues. With V trimmed by 3 bases and J by 1 base, 10 bases remained unmatched. CDR1 SGHAT and CDR2 FQNNGV come from the germline V gene. The DNA for the CDR3 is TGTGCCAGCAGCTTTCGACTAGCGGGAACCCTCCTGAACACCGGGGAGCTGTTTTTT. Translated, it gives CASSFRLAGTLLNTGELFF.

The chain uses TRBV7-9 and TRBJ2-3; tentative D call: TRBD1 (6 bases). The CDR3 is 14 amino acids. V shed 5 bases and J shed 2 bases, with 11 bases lying between them. Germline lookup yields CDR1 SEHNR and CDR2 FQNEAQ (reference sequence). CDR3 amino acids: CASSRGQSTDTQYF. In DNA, the CDR3 is TGTGCCAGCAGCCGCGGACAGTCCACAGATACGCAGTATTTT.

As for this clone: At the DNA level, this CDR3 is encoded by other sequences in the same sample as well. The chain is built from TRBV5-4 and TRBJ1-1; 8 nucleotides line up with TRBD1. Germline V gene lookup returns CDR1 SGHNT and CDR2 YYREEE (reference sequence). The length of the CDR3 is 14 residues. Trimming at V came to 3 bases and at J to 0 bases, leaving 1 base not matched to a gene. The CDR3 loop is CASSSQGVNTEAFF. The CDR3, as DNA: TGTGCCAGCAGCTCACAGGGGGTGAACACTGAAGCTTTCTTT.

There are a few counts of this clone. The chain combines TRBV5-6 with TRBJ1-2; 8 bases are shared with TRBD1. The CDR3 has 15 amino acids. The germline V gene encodes CDR1 SGHDT and CDR2 YYEEEE. V trimming: 4 bases; J trimming: 2 bases; junction bases outside the gene matches: 7. The CDR3 protein is CASSRDRGRNYGYTF. Written as DNA, the CDR3 is TGTGCCAGCAGCCGAGACAGGGGAAGAAACTATGGCTACACCTTC.

V and J are TRBV19 and TRBJ1-2; D is unclear. Germline V gene sequence: CDR1 LNHDA, CDR2 SQIVND (reference sequence). The CDR3 totals 18 residues. The ends were cut back, 5 bases at V and 5 bases at J, with 27 bases in the middle. The CDR3 reads CASSPLKRVDRDLYGYTF. The CDR3 nucleotides read TGTGCCAGTAGTCCATTAAAGCGGGTGGACCGGGATTTGTATGGCTACACCTTC.

V gene TRBV4-2 combines with J gene TRBJ1-1, with unresolved D. The CDR3 runs to 15 residues. V lost 0 bases and J lost 5, with 13 bases in between. The germline gives CDR1 LGHNA, CDR2 YNFKEQ. This CDR3 reads CASSQDFSRRTEAFF. The CDR3 region has the DNA TGTGCCAGCAGCCAAGATTTTTCGAGGCGGACTGAAGCTTTCTTT.

The chain carries TRBV11-3 and TRBJ2-1, with 9 bases identical to TRBD2. V shed 5 bases and J 4 bases; nucleotides not matched to a gene: 9. The CDR3 totals 16 residues. Germline lookup yields CDR1 SGHNT and CDR2 YENEEA. The CDR3 sequence is CASSRRAGGVYNEQFF. DNA for the CDR3: TGTGCCAGCAGCCGACGGGCGGGAGGGGTGTACAATGAGCAGTTCTTC. The full variable domain, with the rest looked up from reference TRBV11-3 and TRBJ2-1, is EAGVVQSPRYKIIEKKQPVAFWCNPISGHNTLYWYLQNLGQGPELLIRYENEEAVDDSQLPKDRFSAERLKGVDSTLKIQPAELGDSAVYLCASSRRAGGVYNEQFFGPGTRLTVL.

The chain employs TRBV9 and TRBJ2-1, with 13 nucleotides matching TRBD2. From germline, CDR1 is SGDLS and CDR2 YYNGEE. Trimming took 4 bases from V and 6 from J; bases not matched to a gene: 7. The CDR3 runs 16 residues. The CDR3 reads CASSPRTSGSVNEQFF. The CDR3 DNA reads as TGTGCCAGCAGCCCGAGGACTAGCGGGAGTGTCAATGAGCAGTTCTTC.

The chain combines TRBV4-1 with TRBJ1-4; a weak D match, TRBD1 (6 bases). Trimming took 5 bases from V and 5 from J, leaving 18 bases between them. Per germline, CDR1 MGHRA and CDR2 YSYEKL. CDR3 length: 16 amino acids. CDR3 bases: TGCGCCAGCAGCGGAGAAACCGGGACACCAAATGAAAAACTGTTTTTT. Protein sequence: CASSGETGTPNEKLFF.

The chain links TRBV4-3 to TRBJ1-1; D is possibly TRBD1 (6 bases). Germline CDR1 is LGHNA and CDR2 is YSLEER. Deletions cut 0 bases from V and 2 bases from J, with 13 bases between. The CDR3 totals 16 residues. Here the CDR3 DNA reads TGCGCCAGCAGCCAAGACATTGGGACAACCAACACTGAAGCTTTCTTT. It is translated as CASSQDIGTTNTEAFF.

Note on this clone: One junction end does not reproduce the germline sequence, and a read error may be involved. This chain joins TRBV4-2 and TRBJ2-1; 7 bases are shared with TRBD2. Looked up from germline, CDR1 is LGHNA and CDR2 is YNFKEQ. The CDR3 is made up of 15 amino acids. This CDR3 reads CASSQGPAGNNEQFF. DNA of the CDR3: TGTGCCAGCAGTCAAGGGCCAGCGGGGAACAATGAGCAGTTCTTC.

In this sample, this clone turned up a few times. The V and J genes are TRBV11-2 and TRBJ1-1; D uncertain. This CDR3 region has 13 residues. The ends were cut back, 0 bases at V and 8 bases at J, with 10 bases in the middle. The germline gives CDR1 SGHAT, CDR2 FQNNGV. CDR3 bases: TGTGCCAGCAGCTTAGATCTCGTACGGGAAGCTTTCTTT. It encodes CASSLDLVREAFF. The full variable domain, completed using reference TRBV11-2 and TRBJ1-1, is EAGVAQSPRYKIIEKRQSVAFWCNPISGHATLYWYQQILGQGPKLLIQFQNNGVVDDSQLPKDRFSAERLKGVDSTLKIQPAKLEDSAVYLCASSLDLVREAFFGQGTRLTVV.

V usage is TRBV27 and J usage is TRBJ2-5; 10 nucleotides agree with TRBD1. Germline CDR1 is MNHEY and CDR2 is SMNVEV (reference sequence). After removal of 2 bases from V and 0 bases from J, the junction contained 9 bases not matched to a gene. CDR3 length: 18 residues. CDR3 protein: CASSLVGGQGEDQETQYF. The DNA for the CDR3 is TGTGCCAGCAGTTTAGTTGGCGGACAGGGGGAGGACCAAGAGACCCAGTACTTC.

The chain links TRBV5-1 to TRBJ1-3; D unresolved. The CDR3 has 17 amino acids. Trimming pared 0 bases from V and 0 bases from J, leaving 13 bases between. Germline lookup yields CDR1 SGHRS and CDR2 YFSETQ. The CDR3 nucleotides read TGCGCCAGCAGCTTGGTTCCGGCAGGTCTCTCTGGAAACACCATATATTTT. It translates to CASSLVPAGLSGNTIYF.

This sequence joins TRBV11-2 and TRBJ2-1, with 9 bases fitting TRBD2. Germline V gene data show CDR1 as SGHAT and CDR2 as FQNNGV. The CDR3 length is 13 residues. V trimming: 10 bases; J trimming: 4 bases; junction bases outside the gene matches: 5. For the CDR3, the DNA is TGTGCCATGGGAGCGGGAGGTTACAATGAGCAGTTCTTC. Its protein is CAMGAGGYNEQFF.

This clone occurred a few times. J is TRBJ2-7 and V is TRBV19; 9 bases line up with TRBD1. Germline V CDR1 and CDR2: LNHDA, SQIVND (reference sequence). This CDR3 contains 15 residues. J lost 2 bases, V lost 4 bases, and 6 bases had no gene match. CDR3 sequence reads: CASSTGQGPPYEQYF. In DNA form, the CDR3 reads TGTGCCAGTAGTACGGGACAGGGCCCCCCCTACGAGCAGTACTTC.